Below are 2 T cell receptor beta chains sequenced from a single sample in a study of blood T cell repertoires in COVID-19 (dated by TCRdb to about 2020). Receptor libraries were prepared by the immunoSEQ multiplex PCR assay. Sourced from immuneACCESS, this table was stored by TCRdb with only in-frame sequences that have V and J called. A share of the clones is absent; for the studies checked, an unresolved V gene accounts for under half, and the remainder has no known explanation. This sample is represented by some 120,000 clones; 70% to 90% of them were singletons. Of the sample, roughly 7.6% falls within the top ten clones. Material for sequencing was peripheral blood. The receptors were sampled from a man in his fifties with acute or convalescent COVID-19.

V gene TRBV27 combines with J gene TRBJ1-1, with 7 bases lining up with TRBD1. The CDR3 has 15 amino acids. J gave up 0 bases and V 6 bases, and 7 bases lay outside the gene matches. Germline assignment: CDR1 MNHEY and CDR2 SMNVEV (reference sequence). CDR3: CASRRQGKMNTEAFF. DNA of the CDR3: TGTGCCAGCAGGCGACAGGGAAAGATGAACACTGAAGCTTTCTTT.

The CDR3 DNA follows: TGTGCCAGCAGCTCATCCTCCGGGACACGCTACGAGCAGTACTTC. Translated, it gives CASSSSSGTRYEQYF. The rearrangement joins TRBV7-9 to TRBJ2-7; TRBD1 is a possible D gene (6 bases). The V gene's germline CDR1 is SEHNR and CDR2 FQNEAQ (reference sequence). V was cut by 4 bases and J by 3 bases, with 16 bases left in between. The CDR3 is 15 amino acids.